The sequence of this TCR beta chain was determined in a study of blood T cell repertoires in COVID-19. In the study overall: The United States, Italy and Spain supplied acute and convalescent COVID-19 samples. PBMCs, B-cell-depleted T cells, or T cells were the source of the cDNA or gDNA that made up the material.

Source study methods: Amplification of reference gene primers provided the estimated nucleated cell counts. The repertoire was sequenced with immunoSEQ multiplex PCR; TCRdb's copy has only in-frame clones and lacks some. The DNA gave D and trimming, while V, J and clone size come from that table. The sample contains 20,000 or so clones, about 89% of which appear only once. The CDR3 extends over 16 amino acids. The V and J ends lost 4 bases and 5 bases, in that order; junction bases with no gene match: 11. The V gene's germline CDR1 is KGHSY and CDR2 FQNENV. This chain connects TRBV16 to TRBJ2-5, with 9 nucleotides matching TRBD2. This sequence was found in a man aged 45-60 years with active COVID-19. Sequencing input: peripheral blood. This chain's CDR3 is CASSPRPAGGRETQYF. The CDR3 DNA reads TGTGCCAGCAGCCCCCGGCCAGCGGGGGGCAGGGAGACCCAGTACTTC.